This T cell receptor (beta chain) is drawn from a study of identical twins. Study-wide results and caveats: Insertions were fewer in abundant cord blood beta clonotypes, whereas memory repertoires showed none of this pattern. Not following the same donors, the study drew its conclusions from cross-sectional statistical analysis.

There are 16 residues in the CDR3. The ends lost 5 bases at V and 3 bases at J; junction bases unmatched: 9. Germline loops: CDR1 MGHDK, CDR2 SYGVNS. This clonotype turned up a few times. Its antigen is not identified. Through template switching, a universal primer site was introduced, and the cDNA contained unique molecular identifiers. Each CDR3 protein is one row after TCRdb ran MiXCR on the 5' RACE reads. The table includes 650,000 to 800,000 distinct CDR3 sequences, over 8.5% detected once. This sample also belongs to another study, concerning yellow fever vaccine responses in identical twins.

The TCR comes from a woman aged 18-35 years in good health. The specimen sequenced was PBMCs. The chain combines TRBV25-1 with TRBJ2-5; TRBD2 aligns across 10 bases. The CDR3 bases are TGTGCCAGCAGTCTGGGAGGACTAGCGGAAAAAGAGACCCAGTACTTC. Translated: CASSLGGLAEKETQYF.